This TCR beta chain was sequenced for a study of blood T cell repertoires in COVID-19. TCRdb's table, derived via immunoSEQ multiplex PCR, lists solely in-frame clones and lacks some. The sample has fewer than 250,000 clones, around 83% seen once. CDR1 SNHLY and CDR2 FYNNEI come from the germline V gene. V lost 6 bases and J 0 bases, leaving 8 bases between the germline ends. CDR3 length: 13 residues. Sequencing was carried out using peripheral blood. The V gene is TRBV2, the J gene TRBJ1-1; D gene unclear. This receptor was obtained from a woman aged 45-60 years with acute or convalescent COVID-19. The CDR3 DNA sequence: TGTGCCAGCAGGATAAACATGAACACTGAAGCTTTCTTT. It specifies CASRINMNTEAFF. The full variable domain, rest sourced from reference TRBV2 and TRBJ1-1, is EPEVTQTPSHQVTQMGQEVILRCVPISNHLYFYWYRQILGQKVEFLVSFYNNEISEKSEIFDDQFSVERPDGSNFTLKIRSTKLEDSAMYFCASRINMNTEAFFGQGTRLTVV.